The clone carrying this T cell receptor (beta chain) was seen at least ten times. Its antigen remains unknown. The data were obtained in a study of regulatory T cells in long-lasting Graves disease. Study-wide points: Segments TRBV28, TRBJ1-2 and TRBJ2-5 showed preferential usage in persistent disease.

CDR1 and CDR2 (germline): MNHEY, SVGEGT. The CDR3 extends over 22 amino acids. Trimming took 6 bases from V and 0 from J, leaving 34 bases between them. For TCR beta, libraries came from iRepertoire HTBI primers and Arm-PCR of CDR3 regions. TCRdb called the multiplex PCR reads again in MiXCR, with one record for every CDR3 protein. The sample yields about 380,000 distinct CDR3 sequences, about 16% seen once. As for time point: newly diagnosed GD, antithyroid drugs for less than 3 months. Researchers made the TCR library from RNA that was extracted from PBMCs. The receptor was isolated from a female donor with Graves disease. The chain recombines TRBV6-2 or TRBV6-3 with TRBJ2-3; possibly TRBD2 for D (6 bases). The sample consisted of peripheral blood mononuclear cells (PBMCs), taken at new diagnosis, from a patient treated with antithyroid drugs. CDR3 region: CASRTYRCVPGVRHSSTDTQYF. CDR3 DNA sequence: TGTGCCAGCAGAACCTACCGATGCGTACCGGGGGTGCGTCACTCTAGCACAGATACGCAGTATTTT.